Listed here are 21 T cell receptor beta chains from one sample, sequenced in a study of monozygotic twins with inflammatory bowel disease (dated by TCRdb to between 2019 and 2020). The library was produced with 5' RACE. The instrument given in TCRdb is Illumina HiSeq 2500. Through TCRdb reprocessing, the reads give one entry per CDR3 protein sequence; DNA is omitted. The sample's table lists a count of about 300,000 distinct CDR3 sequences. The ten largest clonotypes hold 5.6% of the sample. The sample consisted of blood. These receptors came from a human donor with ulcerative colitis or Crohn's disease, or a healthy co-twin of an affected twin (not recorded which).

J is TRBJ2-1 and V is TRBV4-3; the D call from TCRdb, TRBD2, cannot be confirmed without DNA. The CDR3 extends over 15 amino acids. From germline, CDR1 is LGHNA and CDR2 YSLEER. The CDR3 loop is CASSLAGASANEQFF.

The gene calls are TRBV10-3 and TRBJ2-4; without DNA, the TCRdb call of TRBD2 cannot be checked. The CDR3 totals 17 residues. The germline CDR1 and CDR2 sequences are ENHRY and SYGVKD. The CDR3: CAISDEGQGGAKNIQYF.

This chain's CDR3 is CASSPSWELNTGELFF. This chain links TRBV5-1 with TRBJ2-2; TCRdb returns TRBD2, unconfirmable since there is no DNA. Per the germline V gene, CDR1 is SGHRS and CDR2 is YFSETQ. The CDR3 has 16 amino acids. Supplemented by reference TRBV5-1 and TRBJ2-2, the full variable domain reads KAGVTQTPRYLIKTRGQQVTLSCSPISGHRSVSWYQQTPGQGLQFLFEYFSETQRNKGNFPGRFSGRQFSNSRSEMNVSTLELGDSALYLCASSPSWELNTGELFFGEGSRLTVL.

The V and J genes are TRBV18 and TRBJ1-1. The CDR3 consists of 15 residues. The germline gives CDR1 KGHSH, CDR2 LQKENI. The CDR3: CASSPMTPMNTEAFF.

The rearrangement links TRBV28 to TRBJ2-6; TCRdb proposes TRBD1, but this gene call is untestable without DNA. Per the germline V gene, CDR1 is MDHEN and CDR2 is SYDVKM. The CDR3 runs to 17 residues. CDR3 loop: CASSPGQGYSGANVLTF.

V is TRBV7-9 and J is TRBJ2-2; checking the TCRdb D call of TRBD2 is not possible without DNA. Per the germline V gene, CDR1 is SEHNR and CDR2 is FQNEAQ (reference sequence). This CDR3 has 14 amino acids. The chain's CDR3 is CASSAGLNTGELFF.

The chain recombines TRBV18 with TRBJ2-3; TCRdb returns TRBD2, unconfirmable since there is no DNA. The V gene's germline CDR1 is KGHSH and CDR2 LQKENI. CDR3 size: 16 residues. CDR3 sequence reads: CASSPSSVQNTDTQYF.

CDR3 residues: CASSKPEGGQPLITGELFF. The V gene is TRBV11-2, the J gene TRBJ2-2; the D call of TRBD1 rests on TCRdb alone, since no DNA is present to check it. Germline CDR1 is SGHAT and CDR2 is FQNNGV. CDR3 size: 19 residues. The whole variable domain, filled in from reference TRBV11-2 and TRBJ2-2, reads EAGVAQSPRYKIIEKRQSVAFWCNPISGHATLYWYQQILGQGPKLLIQFQNNGVVDDSQLPKDRFSAERLKGVDSTLKIQPAKLEDSAVYLCASSKPEGGQPLITGELFFGEGSRLTVL.

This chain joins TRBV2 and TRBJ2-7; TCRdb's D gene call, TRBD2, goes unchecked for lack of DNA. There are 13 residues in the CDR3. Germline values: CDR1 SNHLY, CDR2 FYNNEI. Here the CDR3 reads CASCVQGLYEQYF.

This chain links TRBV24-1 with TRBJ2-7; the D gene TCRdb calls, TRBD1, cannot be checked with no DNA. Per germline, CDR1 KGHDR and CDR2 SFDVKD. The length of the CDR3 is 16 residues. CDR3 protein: CATSLDGTGGRNEQYF.

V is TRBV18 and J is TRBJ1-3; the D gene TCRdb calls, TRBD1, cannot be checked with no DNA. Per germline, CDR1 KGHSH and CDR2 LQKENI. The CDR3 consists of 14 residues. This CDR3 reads CASSRDSSGNTIYF.

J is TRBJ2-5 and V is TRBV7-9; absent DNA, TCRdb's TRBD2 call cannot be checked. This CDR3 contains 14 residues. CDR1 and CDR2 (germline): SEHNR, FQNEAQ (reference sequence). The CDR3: CASSRRGGYETQYF. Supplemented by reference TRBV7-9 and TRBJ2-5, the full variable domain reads DTGVSQNPRHKITKRGQNVTFRCDPISEHNRLYWYRQTLGQGPEFLTYFQNEAQLEKSRLLSDRFSAERPKGSFSTLEIQRTEQGDSAMYLCASSRRGGYETQYFGPGTRLLVL.

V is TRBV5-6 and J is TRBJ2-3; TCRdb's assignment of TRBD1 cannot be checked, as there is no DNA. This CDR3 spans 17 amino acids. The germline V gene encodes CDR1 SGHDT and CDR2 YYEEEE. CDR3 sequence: CASSFPRQAASTDTQYF.

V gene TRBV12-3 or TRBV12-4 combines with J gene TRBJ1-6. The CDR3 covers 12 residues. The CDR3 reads CASRRGLSPLHF.

The CDR3: CASRRETLSYEQYF. The rearrangement joins TRBV5-1 to TRBJ2-7; TCRdb selects TRBD2, and the lack of DNA leaves this call unchecked. Germline V gives CDR1 SGHRS, CDR2 YFSETQ. The CDR3 sequence is 14 residues long. Variable domain in full (rest from reference TRBV5-1 and TRBJ2-7): KAGVTQTPRYLIKTRGQQVTLSCSPISGHRSVSWYQQTPGQGLQFLFEYFSETQRNKGNFPGRFSGRQFSNSRSEMNVSTLELGDSALYLCASRRETLSYEQYFGPGTRLTVT.

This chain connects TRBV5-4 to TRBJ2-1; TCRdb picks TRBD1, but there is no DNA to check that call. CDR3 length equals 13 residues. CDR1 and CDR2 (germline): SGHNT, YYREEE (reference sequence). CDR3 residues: CASSSHRGDEQFF. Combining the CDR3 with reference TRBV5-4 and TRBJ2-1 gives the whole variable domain ETGVTQSPTHLIKTRGQQVTLRCSSQSGHNTVSWYQQALGQGPQFIFQYYREEENGRGNFPPRFSGLQFPNYSSELNVNALELDDSALYLCASSSHRGDEQFFGPGTRLTVL.

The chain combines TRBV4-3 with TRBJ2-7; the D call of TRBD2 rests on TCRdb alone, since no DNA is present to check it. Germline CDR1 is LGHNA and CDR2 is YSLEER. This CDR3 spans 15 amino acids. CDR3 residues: CASSQARASGYEQYF.

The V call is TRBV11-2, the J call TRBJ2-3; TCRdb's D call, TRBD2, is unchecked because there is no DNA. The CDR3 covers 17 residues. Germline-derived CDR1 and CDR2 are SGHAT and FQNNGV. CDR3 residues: CASNDPGLAGVPDTQYF.

The CDR3 region is CASSLGTGTEFQPQHF. The chain joins TRBV5-6 to TRBJ1-5; the TRBD1 assignment by TCRdb is unverifiable without DNA. CDR1 and CDR2 (germline): SGHDT, YYEEEE. CDR3 length: 16 residues.

CDR3: CASRDTGGAFEKLFF. This rearrangement joins TRBV2 to TRBJ1-4; the TRBD1 assignment by TCRdb is unverifiable without DNA. Germline CDR1 reads SNHLY; CDR2 reads FYNNEI. The CDR3 has 15 residues.

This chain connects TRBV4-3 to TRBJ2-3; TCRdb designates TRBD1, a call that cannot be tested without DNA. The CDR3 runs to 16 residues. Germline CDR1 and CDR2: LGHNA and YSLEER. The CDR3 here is CASSQAKRGPGDTQYF.